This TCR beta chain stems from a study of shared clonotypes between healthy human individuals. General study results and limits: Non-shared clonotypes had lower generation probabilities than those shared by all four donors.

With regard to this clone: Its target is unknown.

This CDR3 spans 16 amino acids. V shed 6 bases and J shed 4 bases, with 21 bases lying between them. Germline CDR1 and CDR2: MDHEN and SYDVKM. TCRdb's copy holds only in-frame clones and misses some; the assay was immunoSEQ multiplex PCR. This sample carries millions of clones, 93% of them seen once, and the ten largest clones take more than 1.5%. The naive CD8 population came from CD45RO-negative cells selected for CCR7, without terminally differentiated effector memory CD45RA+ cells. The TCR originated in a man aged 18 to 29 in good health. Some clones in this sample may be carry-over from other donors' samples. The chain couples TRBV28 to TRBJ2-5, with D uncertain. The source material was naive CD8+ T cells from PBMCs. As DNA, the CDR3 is TGTGCCAGCAGCACCCGGTCTGTGCCGAAACTAGAGACCCAGTACTTC. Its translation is CASSTRSVPKLETQYF.